The entry that follows covers one T cell receptor beta chain sequence. The target antigen is unknown. These data are taken from a study of OX40 agonist ivuxolimab in advanced cancers. For the study at large: Patients received intravenous ivuxolimab every 2 weeks at 0.01 to 10 mg/kg. The dose-escalation cohort had hepatocellular carcinoma, melanoma, renal cell or head and neck cancer. Overall study results and limits: Antigens targeted by the expanded peripheral T cells were not determined.

Trimming took off 1 base at V and 6 bases at J, with 13 bases between the two ends. The CDR3 runs 15 residues. Germline-derived CDR1 and CDR2 are SGHNT and YYREEE (reference sequence). Repertoires were generated with immunoSEQ multiplex PCR, while TCRdb's copy carries only in-frame clones and drops some. The table lists around 50,000 clones, nearly 90% of them singletons. The chain has TRBV5-4 and TRBJ2-2; tentatively, D is TRBD2 (5 bases). The TCR was taken from an adult with an advanced solid tumor such as melanoma, head and neck, liver or kidney cancer. This specimen was CD4+ or CD8+ T cells sorted from blood, taken in a trial of the OX40 agonist ivuxolimab. CDR3 residues: CASSLIRGNAGELFF. DNA of the CDR3: TGTGCCAGCAGCTTGATCCGGGGAAATGCCGGGGAGCTGTTTTTT.